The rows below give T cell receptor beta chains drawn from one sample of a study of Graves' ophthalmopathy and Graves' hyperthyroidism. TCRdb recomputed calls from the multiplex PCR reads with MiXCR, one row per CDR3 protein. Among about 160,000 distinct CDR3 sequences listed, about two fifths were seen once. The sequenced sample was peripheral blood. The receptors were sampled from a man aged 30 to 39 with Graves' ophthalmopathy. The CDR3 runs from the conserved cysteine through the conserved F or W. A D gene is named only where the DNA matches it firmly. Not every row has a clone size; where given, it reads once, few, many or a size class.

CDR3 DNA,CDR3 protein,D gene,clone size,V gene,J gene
TGTGCCAGTAGTATAGGTTGGGACAGAAGATTTTATAGCAATCAGCCCCAGCATTTT,CASSIGWDRRFYSNQPQHF,TRBD1,many,TRBV19,TRBJ1-5
TGTGCCATCAGTGACCCGACTAGCGGAATAAACACCGGGGAGCTGTTTTTT,CAISDPTSGINTGELFF,TRBD2,NA,TRBV10-3,TRBJ2-2
TGCGCCAGCAGCCAAGTCCGCGGAAGGGCGGAGCTGTTTTTT,CASSQVRGRAELFF,NA,many,TRBV4-3,TRBJ2-2
TGCAGTGCTAGAGACGGACGGGTCAGAGATACGCAGTATTTT,CSARDGRVRDTQYF,NA,once,TRBV20-1,TRBJ2-3
TGCGCCAGCCGGTCCAGCGGGAGGGCCCCCGGGGAGCTGTTTTTT,CASRSSGRAPGELFF,TRBD2,many,TRBV5-1,TRBJ2-2
TGTGCCAGCAATCTTCACCGGGAGACCCAGTACTTC,CASNLHRETQYF,NA,few,TRBV6-2/TRBV6-3,TRBJ2-5
TGCAGCGTTCGGGGGGGAGACCACTCCTACGAGCAGTACTTC,CSVRGGDHSYEQYF,TRBD2,NA,TRBV29-1,TRBJ2-7
TGTGCCAGTAGTACCCATAACACGGTCACTGAAGCTTTCTTT,CASSTHNTVTEAFF,NA,few,TRBV19,TRBJ1-1
TGTGCCAGCAGCTTATTGGACAGTAATTCACCCCTCCACTTT,CASSLLDSNSPLHF,NA,NA,TRBV11-2,TRBJ1-6
TGTGCCAGCAGTTACCGGAGGGTTGGTAGTACAGATACGCAGTATTTT,CASSYRRVGSTDTQYF,NA,many,TRBV7-2,TRBJ2-3
TGTGCCAGCAGGGGCCTTACAGGGGCGAGCAATCAGCCCCAGCATTTT,CASRGLTGASNQPQHF,TRBD1,NA,TRBV6-1,TRBJ1-5
TGCAGTGCCCCCCGGGGCGGGGGTTCCTACGAGCAGTACTTC,CSAPRGGGSYEQYF,TRBD2,many,TRBV20-1,TRBJ2-7
TGTGCCAGCAGTTTATCTCCCGCGACCTCTGGAAACACCATATATTTT,CASSLSPATSGNTIYF,NA,many,TRBV12-3/TRBV12-4,TRBJ1-3
TGCGCCAGCAGCTTGGAAATCGGGGGGAAGACTGAAGCTTTCTTT,CASSLEIGGKTEAFF,NA,NA,TRBV5-1,TRBJ1-1
TGTGCCAGCAGCATGTCCAGGGGGGATCAGCCCCAGCATTTT,CASSMSRGDQPQHF,TRBD1,many,TRBV7-8,TRBJ1-5
TGTGCCAGCAGTATTATAGCAGGAGGGTACGAGCAGTACTTC,CASSIIAGGYEQYF,NA,NA,TRBV12-3/TRBV12-4,TRBJ2-7
TGTGCCAGCAGTTTAACCCGGCTGAACACTGAAGCTTTCTTT,CASSLTRLNTEAFF,NA,NA,TRBV28,TRBJ1-1
TGTGCCAGCAGTTTTCTTAGGGACAGCACGAACACCGGGGAGCTGTTTTTT,CASSFLRDSTNTGELFF,TRBD1,many,TRBV27,TRBJ2-2
TGTGCCAGCAGTAATCCGGGACTAGTCGACGAGCAGTACTTC,CASSNPGLVDEQYF,TRBD2,few,TRBV6-2/TRBV6-3,TRBJ2-7
TGTGCCAGCAGGCGACGCCAGGGCGGGGACACTGAAGCTTTCTTT,CASRRRQGGDTEAFF,NA,many,TRBV12-3/TRBV12-4,TRBJ1-1
TGTGCCGGCAGGCAACAGGGTTACACTGAAGCTTTCTTT,CAGRQQGYTEAFF,NA,NA,TRBV12-3/TRBV12-4,TRBJ1-1
TGTGCCAGCAGGTGGCGGGAGGCAACCTACGAGCAGTACTTC,CASRWREATYEQYF,TRBD2,many,TRBV2,TRBJ2-7
TGTGCCAGCAGTTTTACAGGGGCGATATTCCAAGAGACCCAGTACTTC,CASSFTGAIFQETQYF,TRBD1,many,TRBV27,TRBJ2-5
TGTGCCAGCACCTCAGCGCGCACTGCGGGAAGATCCTACGAGCAGTACTTC,CASTSARTAGRSYEQYF,NA,NA,TRBV28,TRBJ2-7
TGTGCCAGCAGCTTTCACAGGGATTCCTACGAGCAGTACTTC,CASSFHRDSYEQYF,NA,once,TRBV6-1,TRBJ2-7
TGCGCCAGCAGCTTGGGAGCAGGGGAAGAGACCCAGTACTTC,CASSLGAGEETQYF,NA,many,TRBV5-1,TRBJ2-5
TGTGCCAGCAGACACTCAACTGAAGCTTTCTTT,CASRHSTEAFF,NA,NA,TRBV6-5,TRBJ1-1
TGTGCCAGCAGTCCAAGGACAGGGAGGAACACTGAAGCTTTCTTT,CASSPRTGRNTEAFF,TRBD1,many,TRBV12-3/TRBV12-4,TRBJ1-1
TGCAGTGCTATGACAGGGGGGCCTTACGAGCAGTACTTC,CSAMTGGPYEQYF,TRBD1,NA,TRBV20-1,TRBJ2-7
TGTGCCAGCAGTTACTCGTACGGGAGTGACACCGGGGAGCTGTTTTTT,CASSYSYGSDTGELFF,NA,many,TRBV6-2/TRBV6-3,TRBJ2-2
TGTGCCAGCAGCTTAGCTCGACAGGGATGGGGCAATCAGCCCCAGCATTTT,CASSLARQGWGNQPQHF,TRBD1,NA,TRBV7-2,TRBJ1-5
TGTGCCAGCACCGGCAATAGGGGCGAGCAGTACTTC,CASTGNRGEQYF,NA,NA,TRBV6-1,TRBJ2-7
TGTGCCAGCAGTAAACAGGGTAACACTGAAGCTTTCTTT,CASSKQGNTEAFF,NA,NA,TRBV6-1,TRBJ1-1
TGCAGTGCTAGAGGGGCATTCTACGAGCAGTACTTC,CSARGAFYEQYF,NA,NA,TRBV20-1,TRBJ2-7
TGTGCCAGCAGTTGGGCAGGGGGCTATGGCTACACCTTC,CASSWAGGYGYTF,TRBD1,NA,TRBV6-5,TRBJ1-2
TGCGCCAGCAGCTTGGGAGAAGGTCGGACCTACGAGCAGTACTTC,CASSLGEGRTYEQYF,NA,many,TRBV5-1,TRBJ2-7
TGTGCCAGCAAATGGGGAAGGAACACTGAAGCTTTCTTT,CASKWGRNTEAFF,NA,NA,TRBV2,TRBJ1-1
TGTGCCAGCAGTTCTCACAGGGGAGAGACCCAGTACTTC,CASSSHRGETQYF,TRBD1,NA,TRBV28,TRBJ2-5
TGCAGCGTTGGGATAGGGGGGAACCAAGAGACCCAGTACTTC,CSVGIGGNQETQYF,NA,NA,TRBV29-1,TRBJ2-5
TGTGCCAGCAGCCCTACCCTCGGGGACGAGCAGTACTTC,CASSPTLGDEQYF,NA,many,TRBV12-3/TRBV12-4,TRBJ2-7